This T cell receptor beta chain was profiled in a study of T cell repertoires in cytomegalovirus infection. Each CDR3 protein is one row after TCRdb ran MiXCR on the reads. The sample contains under 500,000 distinct CDR3 sequences, 40% to 50% of which appear only once. The ends were cut back, 0 bases at V and 3 bases at J, with 8 bases in the middle. The CDR3 contains 14 residues. Germline loops: CDR1 SGHKS, CDR2 YYEKEE (reference sequence). Turning to this clonotype: Its cognate antigen is unknown.

This sample comprised cultured PBMCs, obtained from culture after CMV antigen stimulation. This receptor was identified in a human donor in good health (CMV status not recorded). Some clones in this sample may be carry-over from other donors' samples. The chain combines TRBV5-5 with TRBJ2-3; D not resolved. CDR3 sequence: CASSLAPLTDTQYF. In DNA, the CDR3 is TGTGCCAGCAGCTTGGCTCCACTTACAGATACGCAGTATTTT.